This TCR beta chain was sequenced in a study of blood T cell repertoires in COVID-19. Produced via immunoSEQ multiplex PCR; TCRdb's table is partial and in-frame only. The repertoire holds hundreds of thousands of clones, with under 95% as singletons. Germline loops: CDR1 KGHSH, CDR2 LQKENI. CDR3 length: 15 amino acids. Trimming removed 6 bases from V and 6 bases from J, with 18 bases in between. The sequenced sample was peripheral blood. The gene calls are TRBV18 and TRBJ1-5, with unresolved D. The source of this sequence is a woman aged 18-29 years who had recovered from COVID-19. CDR3 DNA sequence: TGTGCCAGCTCCCTCATAAGAGGAGGAGGTCAGCCCCAGCATTTT. It yields the protein CASSLIRGGGQPQHF.